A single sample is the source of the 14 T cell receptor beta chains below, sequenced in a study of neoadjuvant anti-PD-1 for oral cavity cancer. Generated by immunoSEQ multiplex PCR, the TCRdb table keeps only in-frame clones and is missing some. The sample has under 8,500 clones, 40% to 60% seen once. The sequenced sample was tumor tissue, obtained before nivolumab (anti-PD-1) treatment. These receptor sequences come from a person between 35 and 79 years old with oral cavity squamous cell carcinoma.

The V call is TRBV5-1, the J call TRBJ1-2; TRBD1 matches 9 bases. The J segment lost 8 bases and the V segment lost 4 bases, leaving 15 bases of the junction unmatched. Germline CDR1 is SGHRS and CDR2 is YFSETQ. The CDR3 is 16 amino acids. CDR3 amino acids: CASSPGGTGPQGGYTF. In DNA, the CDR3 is TGCGCCAGCAGCCCGGGGGGGACAGGGCCCCAAGGGGGCTACACCTTC.

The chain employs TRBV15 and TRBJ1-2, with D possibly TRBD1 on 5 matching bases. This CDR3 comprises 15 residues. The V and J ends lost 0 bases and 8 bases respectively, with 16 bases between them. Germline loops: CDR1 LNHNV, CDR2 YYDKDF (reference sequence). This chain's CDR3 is CATSRDLLGRSGYTF. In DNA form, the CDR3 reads TGTGCCACCAGCAGAGATTTATTGGGACGAAGCGGCTACACCTTC.

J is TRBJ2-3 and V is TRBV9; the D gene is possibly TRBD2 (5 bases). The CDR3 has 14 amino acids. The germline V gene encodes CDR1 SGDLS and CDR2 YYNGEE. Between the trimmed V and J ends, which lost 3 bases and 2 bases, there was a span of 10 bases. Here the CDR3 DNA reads TGTGCCAGCAGCGATGGGGAGTTCACAGATACGCAGTATTTT. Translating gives CASSDGEFTDTQYF. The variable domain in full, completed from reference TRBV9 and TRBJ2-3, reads DSGVTQTPKHLITATGQRVTLRCSPRSGDLSVYWYQQSLDQGLQFLIQYYNGEERAKGNILERFSAQQFPDLHSELNLSSLELGDSALYFCASSDGEFTDTQYFGPGTRLTVL.

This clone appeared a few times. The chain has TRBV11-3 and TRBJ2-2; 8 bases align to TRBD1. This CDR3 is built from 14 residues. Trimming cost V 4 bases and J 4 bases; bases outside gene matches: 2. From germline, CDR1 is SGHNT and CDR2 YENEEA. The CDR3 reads CASSWGQATGELFF. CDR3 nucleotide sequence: TGTGCCAGCAGCTGGGGACAGGCCACCGGGGAGCTGTTTTTT.

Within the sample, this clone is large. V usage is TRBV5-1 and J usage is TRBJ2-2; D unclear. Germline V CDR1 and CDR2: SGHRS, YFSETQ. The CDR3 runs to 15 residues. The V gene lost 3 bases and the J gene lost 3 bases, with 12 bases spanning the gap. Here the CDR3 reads CASSSLADDTGELFF. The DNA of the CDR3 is TGCGCCAGCAGCTCCCTCGCGGACGACACCGGGGAGCTGTTTTTT.

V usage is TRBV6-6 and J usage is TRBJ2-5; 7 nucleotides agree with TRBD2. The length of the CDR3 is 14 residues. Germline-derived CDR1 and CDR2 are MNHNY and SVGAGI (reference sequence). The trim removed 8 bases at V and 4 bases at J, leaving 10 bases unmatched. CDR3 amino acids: CASYFGRTRETQYF. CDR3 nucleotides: TGTGCCAGCTATTTCGGGAGGACGAGAGAGACCCAGTACTTC.

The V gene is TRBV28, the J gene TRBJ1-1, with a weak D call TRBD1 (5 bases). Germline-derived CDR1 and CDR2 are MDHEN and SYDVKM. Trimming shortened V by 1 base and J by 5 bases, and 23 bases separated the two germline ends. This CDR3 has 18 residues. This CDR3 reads CASSLFQLRTLGWTEAFF. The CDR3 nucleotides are TGTGCCAGCAGTTTATTCCAGTTGAGGACACTTGGATGGACTGAAGCTTTCTTT.

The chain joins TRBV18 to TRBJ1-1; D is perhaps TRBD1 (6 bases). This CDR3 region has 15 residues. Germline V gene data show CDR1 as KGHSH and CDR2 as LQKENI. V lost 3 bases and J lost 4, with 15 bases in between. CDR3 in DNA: TGTGCCAGCTCACCTAACACCCAAGGGGGCACTGAAGCTTTCTTT. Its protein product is CASSPNTQGGTEAFF.

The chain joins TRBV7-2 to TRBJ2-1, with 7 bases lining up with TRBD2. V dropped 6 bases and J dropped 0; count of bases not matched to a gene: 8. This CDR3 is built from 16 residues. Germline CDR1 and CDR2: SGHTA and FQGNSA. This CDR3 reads CASSSRGGSSYNEQFF. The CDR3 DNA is TGTGCCAGCAGTTCCCGGGGCGGGAGCTCCTACAATGAGCAGTTCTTC.

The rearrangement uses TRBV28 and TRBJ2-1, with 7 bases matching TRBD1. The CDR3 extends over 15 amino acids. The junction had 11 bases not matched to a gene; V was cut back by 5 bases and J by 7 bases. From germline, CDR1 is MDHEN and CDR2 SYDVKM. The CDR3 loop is CASSASQGYLNEQFF. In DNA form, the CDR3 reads TGTGCCAGCAGTGCGTCACAGGGGTACTTGAATGAGCAGTTCTTC.

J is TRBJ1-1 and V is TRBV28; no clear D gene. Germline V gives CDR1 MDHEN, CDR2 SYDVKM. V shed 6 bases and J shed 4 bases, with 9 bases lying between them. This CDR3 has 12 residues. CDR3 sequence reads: CASRGRSTEAFF. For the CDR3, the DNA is TGTGCCAGCAGAGGCAGGAGCACTGAAGCTTTCTTT.

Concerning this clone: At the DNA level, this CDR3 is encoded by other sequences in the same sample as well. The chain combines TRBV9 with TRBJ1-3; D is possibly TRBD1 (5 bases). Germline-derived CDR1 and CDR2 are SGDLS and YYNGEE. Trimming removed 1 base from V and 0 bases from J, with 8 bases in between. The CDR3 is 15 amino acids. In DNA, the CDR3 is TGTGCCAGCAGCGTATCGGGGCTCTCTGGAAACACCATATATTTT. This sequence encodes CASSVSGLSGNTIYF.

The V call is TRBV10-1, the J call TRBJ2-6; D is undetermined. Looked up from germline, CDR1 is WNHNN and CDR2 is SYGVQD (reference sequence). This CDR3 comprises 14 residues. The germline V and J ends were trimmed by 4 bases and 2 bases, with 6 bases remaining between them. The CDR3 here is CASSGDAGANVLTF. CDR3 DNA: TGCGCCAGCAGTGGAGACGCTGGGGCCAACGTCCTGACTTTC.

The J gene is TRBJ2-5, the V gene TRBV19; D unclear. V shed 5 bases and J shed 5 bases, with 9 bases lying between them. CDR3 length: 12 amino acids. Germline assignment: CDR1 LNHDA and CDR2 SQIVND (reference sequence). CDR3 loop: CASSPTQETQYF. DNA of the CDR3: TGTGCCAGTAGTCCCACGCAGGAGACCCAGTACTTC.